This entry is about one T cell receptor beta chain. Its specificity is unknown. At one boundary the junction diverges from the germline segment, which might be a read error. The same CDR3 arises from other DNA sequences in this sample as well. Germline assignment: CDR1 MDHEN and CDR2 SYDVKM. The CDR3 contains 13 residues. Clones were read by immunoSEQ multiplex PCR, and TCRdb kept only the in-frame ones, dropping some. The profile shows 490,000 or so clones, roughly 85% of them singletons. This specimen comes from a study of shared clonotypes between healthy human individuals. Overall study results and limits: Clonotype sharing levels among donors were expected to vary with sequencing depth.

The receptor was isolated from a woman aged 40 to 49 in good health. Some clones in this sample may be carry-over from other donors' samples. The sequenced material came from PBMCs. This chain links TRBV28 with TRBJ2-5; D call uncertain. The DNA of the CDR3 is TGTGCTAGCAGTTGGGCGTACCAAGAGACCCAGTACTTC. As protein: CASSWAYQETQYF.